This TCR beta chain was documented in a study of spatial heterogeneity in lung cancer. The time point was: sample taken at primary tumor resection. Germline V gives CDR1 SQVTM, CDR2 ANQGSEA. V lost 5 bases to trimming and J lost 2 bases, with 7 bases between them. The CDR3 consists of 12 residues. TCRdb re-analysed the 5' RACE reads in MiXCR, keeping a single row per CDR3 protein. The table has about 78,000 distinct CDR3 sequences, 7% to 9% seen once; the top ten hold roughly 6.4%. This clonotype was seen many times. This receptor was taken from a male donor with early-stage non-small cell lung cancer. The V call is TRBV29-1, the J call TRBJ1-5, with D unresolved. Sequenced material: PBMCs, taken at surgery. DNA of the CDR3: TGCAGCGTTTCATCAGGCAATCAGCCCCAGCATTTT. This codes for CSVSSGNQPQHF.